The source of this T cell receptor (beta chain) is a study of blood T cell repertoires in COVID-19. Study summary: From the United States, Italy and Spain came samples of acute and convalescent COVID-19. T cells, B-cell-depleted T cells, or PBMCs provided the cDNA or gDNA that served as material.

The CDR3 length is 13 residues. CDR1 is MNHNY, CDR2 SVGAGI, per germline (reference sequence). J was trimmed by 4 bases and V by 6 bases; bases with no gene match: 4. In the authors' workflow: Using reference gene primer amplification, nucleated cell counts were estimated. Sequencing used immunoSEQ multiplex PCR; TCRdb keeps in-frame clones, though not all of them. V and J calls plus clone size are reproduced from that table; the DNA served to infer D and trimming. The repertoire holds 50,000 to 60,000 clones, with less than 95% as singletons. This sequence joins TRBV6-6 and TRBJ1-2, with TRBD1 matching 8 bases. The origin of this receptor is a man in his forties or fifties with acute or convalescent COVID-19. Sequencing was carried out using peripheral blood. The CDR3 here is CASSPTGGYGYTF. CDR3 in DNA: TGTGCCAGCAGCCCAACAGGGGGCTATGGCTACACCTTC.